This is a list of T cell receptor beta chains from one sample in a study of persistence of HIV-infected CD4 T cells. The data were produced by immunoSEQ multiplex PCR, yet TCRdb's version contains in-frame clones alone and is incomplete. Of about 43,000 clones listed, about 89% are singletons. These receptors have no identified antigens. Sequencing used CD4+ T cells sorted from PBMCs after approximately 19-hour stimulation, obtained from a patient who received antiretroviral therapy. The receptors derive from an adult man with HIV who was CMV-seropositive. Each CDR3 is given with its conserved first and last residue. D genes are given only for firm matches. Clone size is not always given. Where it is, it says once, few, many or a class for expanded clones.

size,J,D,V,CDR3,DNA
-,TRBJ1-4,-,TRBV12-3/TRBV12-4,CASSLKTNEKLFF,TGTGCCAGCAGTTTGAAAACTAATGAAAAACTGTTTTTT
-,TRBJ2-1,TRBD2,TRBV7-7,CASSRSSGGAYEQFF,TGTGCCAGCAGCCGTTCTAGCGGGGGGGCATATGAGCAGTTCTTC
-,TRBJ2-7,-,TRBV10-3,CAISEGGSNYEQYF,TGTGCCATCAGTGAGGGTGGTAGTAACTACGAGCAGTACTTC
-,TRBJ1-3,-,TRBV3-1/TRBV3-2,CASSQDSYRPTGNTIYF,TGTGCCAGCAGCCAAGATTCTTACAGACCCACTGGAAACACCATATATTTT
-,TRBJ2-7,TRBD1,TRBV3-1/TRBV3-2,CASSYHTGGEIDF,TGTGCCAGCAGCTATCACACAGGGGGCGAAATCGACTTC
-,TRBJ2-1,TRBD2,TRBV29-1,CSVVRGLALNEQFF,TGCAGCGTTGTGAGGGGACTAGCCCTCAATGAGCAGTTCTTC
-,TRBJ1-5,-,TRBV10-3,CAISDLHNQPQHF,TGTGCCATCAGTGACTTGCACAATCAGCCCCAGCATTTT
-,TRBJ1-1,-,TRBV12-3/TRBV12-4,CASSTPENTEAFF,TGTGCCAGCAGTACTCCAGAAAACACTGAAGCTTTCTTT
-,TRBJ1-1,TRBD1,TRBV5-1,CASSLFQGVGNTEAFF,TGCGCCAGCAGCTTGTTCCAGGGGGTCGGGAACACTGAAGCTTTCTTT
-,TRBJ2-3,-,TRBV5-1,CASSLGVGGTDTQYF,TGCGCCAGCAGCTTGGGTGTCGGGGGCACAGATACGCAGTATTTT
-,TRBJ1-1,-,TRBV2,CASSADLNTEAFF,TGTGCCAGCAGCGCCGACCTGAACACTGAAGCTTTCTTT
-,TRBJ1-1,-,TRBV7-8,CASSLIGNTEAFF,TGTGCCAGCAGCCTCATAGGGAACACTGAAGCTTTCTTT
-,TRBJ1-3,TRBD1,TRBV5-1,CASSLGQGGNTIYF,TGCGCCAGCAGCTTAGGACAGGGCGGAAACACCATATATTTT
-,TRBJ1-6,-,TRBV5-1,CASSWGRAESPLHF,TGCGCCAGCAGCTGGGGCAGGGCCGAGTCACCCCTCCACTTT
-,TRBJ1-1,-,TRBV6-1,CASSEAGAFSTEAFF,TGTGCCAGCAGTGAAGCTGGGGCGTTTTCGACTGAAGCTTTCTTT
-,TRBJ1-5,-,TRBV2,CASRLGPSNQPQHF,TGTGCCAGCAGGTTGGGACCGAGCAATCAGCCCCAGCATTTT
-,TRBJ2-1,-,TRBV5-1,CASRLGLGDEQFF,TGCGCCAGCAGACTGGGATTAGGGGATGAGCAGTTCTTC
-,TRBJ1-1,TRBD1,TRBV5-5,CASSTTGAISTEAFF,TGTGCCAGCAGTACGACAGGGGCCATTTCCACTGAAGCTTTCTTT
-,TRBJ2-7,-,TRBV9,CASSVGHAREKNEQYF,TGTGCCAGCAGCGTAGGTCATGCCAGGGAGAAAAACGAGCAGTACTTC
-,TRBJ1-5,-,TRBV6-1,CASSDSKGDGNQPQHF,TGTGCCAGCAGTGATTCGAAGGGAGATGGCAATCAGCCCCAGCATTTT
-,TRBJ1-5,TRBD1,TRBV24-1,CATSDPGQGGDQPQHF,TGTGCCACCAGTGATCCGGGACAGGGAGGGGATCAGCCCCAGCATTTT
-,TRBJ2-1,-,TRBV5-1,CASSFGGNNEQFF,TGCGCCAGCAGCTTCGGAGGGAACAATGAGCAGTTCTTC
-,TRBJ1-2,-,TRBV15,CATSRDKGSSHGYTF,TGTGCCACCAGCAGAGATAAAGGCAGTTCACATGGCTACACCTTC
-,TRBJ2-2,-,TRBV9,CASSVRGTGELFF,TGTGCCAGCAGCGTAAGGGGCACCGGGGAGCTGTTTTTT
-,TRBJ1-1,-,TRBV5-4,CASSLSRGAASANTEAFF,TGTGCCAGCAGCTTGTCTAGGGGGGCCGCATCCGCCAACACTGAAGCTTTCTTT
-,TRBJ1-1,-,TRBV2,CASTKGGMNTEAFF,TGTGCCAGCACCAAGGGGGGAATGAACACTGAAGCTTTCTTT
-,TRBJ2-7,-,TRBV18,CASSLRSSYEQYF,TGTGCCAGCTCCCTTCGGAGCTCCTACGAGCAGTACTTC
-,TRBJ2-7,TRBD2,TRBV18,CASSPPPAGGRYEQYF,TGTGCCAGCTCACCACCCCCAGCGGGGGGCCGCTACGAGCAGTACTTC
-,TRBJ2-5,-,TRBV29-1,CSVTHSGGSETQYF,TGCAGCGTTACCCATTCAGGGGGGTCAGAGACCCAGTACTTC
-,TRBJ1-5,-,TRBV6-6,CASSLGLRYNQPQHF,TGTGCCAGCAGTTTAGGACTTAGGTACAATCAGCCCCAGCATTTT
-,TRBJ1-1,-,TRBV6-4,CASSFAENTEAFF,TGTGCCAGCAGTTTTGCAGAGAACACTGAAGCTTTCTTT
-,TRBJ2-3,-,TRBV2,CASSEGPGPDTQYF,TGTGCCAGCAGTGAGGGACCGGGCCCAGATACGCAGTATTTT
-,TRBJ2-1,-,TRBV10-2,CASSEFGTSYNEQFF,TGCGCCAGCAGTGAGTTTGGGACTTCCTACAATGAGCAGTTCTTC
-,TRBJ1-2,-,TRBV18,CASSTKARSGDRGYTF,TGTGCCAGCTCAACCAAGGCGCGTTCCGGGGATCGTGGCTACACCTTC
-,TRBJ1-5,-,TRBV21-1,CASSKGEGKPQHF,TGTGCCAGCAGCAAAGGGGAGGGGAAGCCCCAGCATTTT
-,TRBJ1-2,-,TRBV18,CASSPQGKASFVDGYTF,TGTGCCAGCTCCCCTCAGGGGAAGGCTAGTTTCGTCGATGGCTACACCTTC
-,TRBJ1-2,TRBD1,TRBV10-3,CAIRAGTDYGYTF,TGTGCCATCAGGGCCGGGACAGATTATGGCTACACCTTC
-,TRBJ1-2,TRBD1,TRBV4-1,CASSHQGQRLYGYTF,TGCGCCAGCAGCCACCAGGGACAGCGGCTCTATGGCTACACCTTC
-,TRBJ2-7,-,TRBV2,CASSEALGGYEQYF,TGTGCCAGCAGTGAAGCGCTAGGGGGCTACGAGCAGTACTTC
-,TRBJ2-7,-,TRBV5-1,CASSIGQTGYEQYF,TGCGCCAGCAGCATCGGACAGACCGGCTACGAGCAGTACTTC
-,TRBJ2-3,TRBD2,TRBV19,CASMRGLAGASTDTQYF,TGTGCCAGTATGAGGGGACTAGCGGGGGCCTCCACAGATACGCAGTATTTT
-,TRBJ2-1,-,TRBV6-5,CASSFQGGQFF,TGTGCCAGCAGTTTCCAGGGGGGGCAGTTCTTC
-,TRBJ1-4,-,TRBV3-1/TRBV3-2,CASSTSGGNEKLFF,TGTGCCAGCAGCACAAGTGGGGGTAATGAAAAACTGTTTTTT
-,TRBJ1-5,-,TRBV27,CASSSGTQEPQHF,TGTGCCAGCAGTTCCGGGACCCAAGAGCCCCAGCATTTT
-,TRBJ2-3,-,TRBV2,CASSEEDTQYF,TGTGCCAGCAGTGAGGAAGATACGCAGTATTTT
-,TRBJ1-5,TRBD1,TRBV2,CASKGQGNQPQHF,TGTGCCAGCAAAGGACAGGGGAATCAGCCCCAGCATTTT
-,TRBJ1-5,-,TRBV24-1,CATGDGPENQPQHF,TGTGCCACCGGGGACGGGCCCGAGAATCAGCCCCAGCATTTT
-,TRBJ1-3,-,TRBV10-3,CATLPTQGSGNTIYF,TGTGCCACCCTTCCAACGCAGGGGTCTGGAAACACCATATATTTT
-,TRBJ2-2,-,TRBV5-1,CASSSKQGNTGELFF,TGCGCCAGCAGCTCAAAACAGGGGAACACCGGGGAGCTGTTTTTT
-,TRBJ1-1,TRBD1,TRBV29-1,CSVTGMGFNTEAFF,TGCAGCGTGACAGGGATGGGATTTAACACTGAAGCTTTCTTT
once,TRBJ1-4,-,TRBV9,CASSVAPDPNEKLFF,TGTGCCAGCAGCGTAGCCCCTGACCCCAATGAAAAACTGTTTTTT
-,TRBJ1-5,-,TRBV18,CASSPVVYQPQHF,TGTGCCAGCTCACCTGTGGTTTATCAGCCCCAGCATTTT
few,TRBJ1-5,-,TRBV5-1,CATPKRGGNQPQHF,TGCGCCACCCCAAAACGGGGGGGCAATCAGCCCCAGCATTTT
-,TRBJ1-4,-,TRBV18,CASSLGRTNEKLFF,TGTGCCAGCTCACTAGGACGGACTAATGAAAAACTGTTTTTT
-,TRBJ2-7,-,TRBV3-1/TRBV3-2,CASSQDDGTWRSEQYF,TGTGCCAGCAGCCAAGATGATGGGACCTGGAGGTCTGAGCAGTACTTC
-,TRBJ2-2,-,TRBV19,CASSIQGEELFF,TGTGCCAGTAGTATACAAGGGGAGGAGCTGTTTTTT
-,TRBJ2-7,TRBD1,TRBV5-1,CASRPQTGQIFYEQYF,TGCGCCAGCAGACCCCAAACGGGACAGATATTCTACGAGCAGTACTTC